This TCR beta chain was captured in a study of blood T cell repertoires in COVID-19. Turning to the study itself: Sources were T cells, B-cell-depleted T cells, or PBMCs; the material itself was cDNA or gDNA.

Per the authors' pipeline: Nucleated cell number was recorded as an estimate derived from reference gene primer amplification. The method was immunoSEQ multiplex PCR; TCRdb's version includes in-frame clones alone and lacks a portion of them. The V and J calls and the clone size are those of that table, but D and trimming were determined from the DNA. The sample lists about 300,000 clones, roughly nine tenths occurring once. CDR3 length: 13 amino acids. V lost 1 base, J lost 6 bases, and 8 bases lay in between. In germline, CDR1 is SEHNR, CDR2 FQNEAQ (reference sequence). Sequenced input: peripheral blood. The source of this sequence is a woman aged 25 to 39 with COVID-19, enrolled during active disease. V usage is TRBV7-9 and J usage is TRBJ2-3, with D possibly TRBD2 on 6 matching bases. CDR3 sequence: CASSLVGGDTQYF. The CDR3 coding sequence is TGTGCCAGCAGCTTAGTTGGGGGGGATACGCAGTATTTT.